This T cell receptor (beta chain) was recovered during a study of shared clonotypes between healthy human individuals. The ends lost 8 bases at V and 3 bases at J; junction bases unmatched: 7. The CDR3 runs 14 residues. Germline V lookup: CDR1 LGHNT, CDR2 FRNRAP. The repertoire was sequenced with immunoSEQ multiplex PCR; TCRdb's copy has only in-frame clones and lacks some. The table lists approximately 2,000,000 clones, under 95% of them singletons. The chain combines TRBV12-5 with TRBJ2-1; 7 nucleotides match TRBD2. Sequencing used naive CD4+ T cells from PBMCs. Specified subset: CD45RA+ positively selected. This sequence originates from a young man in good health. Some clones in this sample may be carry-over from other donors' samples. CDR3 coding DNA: TGTGCTAGTTCGGGTGGGGACTACTACAATGAGCAGTTCTTC. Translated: CASSGGDYYNEQFF.